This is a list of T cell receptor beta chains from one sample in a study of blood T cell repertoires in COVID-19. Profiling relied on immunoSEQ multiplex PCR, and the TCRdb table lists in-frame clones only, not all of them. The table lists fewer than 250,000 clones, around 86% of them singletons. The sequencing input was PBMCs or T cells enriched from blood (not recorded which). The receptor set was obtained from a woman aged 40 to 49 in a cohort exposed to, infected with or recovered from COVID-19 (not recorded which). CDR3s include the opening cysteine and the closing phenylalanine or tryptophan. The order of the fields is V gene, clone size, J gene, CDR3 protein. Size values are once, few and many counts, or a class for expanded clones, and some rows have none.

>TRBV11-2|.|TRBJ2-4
CASSIGPGQGINIQYF
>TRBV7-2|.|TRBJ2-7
CASSLRGNQPVAYEQYF
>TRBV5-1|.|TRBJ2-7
CASSLEGGPYEQYF
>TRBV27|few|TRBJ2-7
CASSLVGGRAYEQYF
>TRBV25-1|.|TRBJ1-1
CASSDDSKAFF
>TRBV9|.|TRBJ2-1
CASSVGTSGNPYNEQFF
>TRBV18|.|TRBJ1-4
CASSAGQGNEKLFF
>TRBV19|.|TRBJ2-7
CASSGLAGGLYEQYF
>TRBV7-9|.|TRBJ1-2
CASSLGRGRDGWNYGYTF
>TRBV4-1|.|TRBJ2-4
CASSQPPGTSGGALDIQYF
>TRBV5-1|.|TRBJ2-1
CASSALTSGTYNEQFF
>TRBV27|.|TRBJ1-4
CASSPRANEKLFF
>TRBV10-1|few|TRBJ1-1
CASSEPGGTEAFF
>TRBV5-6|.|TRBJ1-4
CASSSLATNEKLFF
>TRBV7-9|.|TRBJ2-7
CASSFDREEGTYEQYF
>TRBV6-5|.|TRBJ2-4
CASSYSSFGGENIQYF
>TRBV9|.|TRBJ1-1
CASSVAAGVNTEAFF
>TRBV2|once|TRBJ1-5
CASSEAGGNSNQPQHF
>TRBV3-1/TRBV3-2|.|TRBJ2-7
CASSQGRGSSYEQYF
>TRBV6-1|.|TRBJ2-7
CASSEGAAAYEQYF
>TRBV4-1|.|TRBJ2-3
CASSQDRDSTDTQYF
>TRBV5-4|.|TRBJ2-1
CASRLAGGPYNEQFF
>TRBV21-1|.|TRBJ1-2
CASSREDGYTF
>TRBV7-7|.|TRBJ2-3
CASSPGGYADTQYF
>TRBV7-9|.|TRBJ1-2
CASSLDDRGYWGYTF
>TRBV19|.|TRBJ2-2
CASSTSRETGELFF
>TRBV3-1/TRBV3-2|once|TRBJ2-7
CASSQDRVEGARRYEQYF
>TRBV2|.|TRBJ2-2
CASGAWPSGTGELFF
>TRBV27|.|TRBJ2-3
CASSFTTGSDTQYF
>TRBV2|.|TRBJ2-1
CASGGRYNEQFF
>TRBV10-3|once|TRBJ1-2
CAISGTGAGNYGYTF
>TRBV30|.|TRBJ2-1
CACYGGPSYNEQFF
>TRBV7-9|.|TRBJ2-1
CASSFPSGGSSYNEQFF
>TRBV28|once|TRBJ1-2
CASSFRGQGYGYTF
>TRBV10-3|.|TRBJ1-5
CAISEAGGSNQPQHF
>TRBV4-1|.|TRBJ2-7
CASSQQGDYEQYF
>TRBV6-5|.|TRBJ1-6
CASSYRDRDSPLHF
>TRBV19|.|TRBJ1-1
CASSIGGGPTNTEAFF
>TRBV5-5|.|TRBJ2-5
CASSLGTVETQYF
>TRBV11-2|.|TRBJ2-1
CASSPVAGTYNEQFF
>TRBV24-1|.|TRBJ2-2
CATSATGRGYTGELFF
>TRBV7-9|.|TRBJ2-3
CASSTPGTDTDTQYF
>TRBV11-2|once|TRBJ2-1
CASSLDSLSAGLAEGNEQFF
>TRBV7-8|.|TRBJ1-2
CASSLEARGYGYTF
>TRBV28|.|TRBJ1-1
CASRKTGIGVFF
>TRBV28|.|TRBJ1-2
CASSFNYSPREAGYTF